This TCR beta chain was identified during a study of tumor-infiltrating lymphocytes in glioblastoma multiforme. Study-wide findings and caveats: T cells were not sorted into functional subsets.

Germline-derived CDR1 and CDR2 are DFQATT and SNEGSKA (reference sequence). V was cut by 6 bases and J by 4 bases, with 16 bases left in between. The CDR3 loop spans 13 amino acids. TCRB libraries came from RNA via three nested multiplex PCR rounds. TCRdb called the multiplex PCR reads again in MiXCR, with one record for every CDR3 protein. The sample holds about 32,000 distinct CDR3 sequences; approximately 66% are singletons and the top ten take around 34%. Concerning this clonotype itself: The antigen is unknown.

This TCR was sampled from a male donor with glioblastoma. V and J are TRBV20-1 and TRBJ2-7; D is possibly TRBD1 or TRBD2 (6 bases each). Input material: brain tumor tissue. The CDR3 sequence: CSAKEGGIYEQYF. The DNA for the CDR3 is TGCAGTGCCAAGGAAGGGGGGATATACGAGCAGTACTTC.